Listed here are 20 T cell receptor beta chains from one sample, sequenced in a study of T cell responses to AZD1222 COVID-19 vaccine. Repertoires were generated with immunoSEQ multiplex PCR, while TCRdb's copy carries only in-frame clones and drops some. The table has some 120,000 clones, 86% seen once. The material sequenced was peripheral blood, taken 28 days after the second AZD1222 dose. All receptors derive from an adult who received the AZD1222 COVID-19 vaccine.

The J gene is TRBJ2-5, the V gene TRBV9; D unresolved. This CDR3 is 16 amino acids long. Germline V gene lookup returns CDR1 SGDLS and CDR2 YYNGEE. Trimming pared 4 bases from V and 4 bases from J, leaving 20 bases between. CDR3 residues: CASSPRASDVLETQYF. CDR3 nucleotides: TGTGCCAGCAGCCCCCGGGCTAGTGATGTTTTAGAGACCCAGTACTTC.

The chain couples TRBV5-1 to TRBJ2-3; TRBD2 matches 9 bases. There are 16 residues in the CDR3. The germline CDR1 and CDR2 sequences are SGHRS and YFSETQ. J lost 1 base, V lost 0 bases, and 3 bases had no gene match. CDR3 coding DNA: TGCGCCAGCAGCTTGGCCCCTAGCGGGGGCACAGATACGCAGTATTTT. Translation: CASSLAPSGGTDTQYF.

The chain uses TRBV24-1 and TRBJ2-1; TRBD1 aligns across 10 bases. The V gene's germline CDR1 is KGHDR and CDR2 SFDVKD. This CDR3 is built from 14 residues. V trimming: 7 bases; J trimming: 6 bases; junction bases outside the gene matches: 5. CDR3 sequence: CATRRQGAGNEQFF. In DNA form, the CDR3 reads TGTGCCACCAGAAGACAGGGGGCGGGCAATGAGCAGTTCTTC.

In its sample, this clone was seen once. The chain links TRBV6-5 to TRBJ2-1, with D possibly called TRBD1 or TRBD2 (6 bases each). The CDR3 contains 15 residues. V was shortened by 6 bases and J by 4 bases, with 16 bases between the two germline ends. Germline CDR1 reads MNHEY; CDR2 reads SVGAGI. The CDR3 DNA reads TGTGCCAGCAGGAAGGGGGGCAAAACGTACAATGAGCAGTTCTTC. Amino acid sequence: CASRKGGKTYNEQFF.

The chain has TRBV6-1 and TRBJ1-6; a weak D match, TRBD1 (5 bases). V was pared by 4 bases and J by 12 bases, with 22 bases between. CDR1 and CDR2 (germline): MNHNS, SASEGT. There are 16 residues in the CDR3. CDR3 sequence (DNA): TGTGCCAGCAGTGCCCGGGGACCTCGGCTGGGGGGACCCCTCCACTTT. Protein sequence: CASSARGPRLGGPLHF.

The genes are TRBV4-2 and TRBJ2-3, with TRBD2 matching 14 bases. Losses at the gene ends were 7 bases for V and 4 bases for J; bases not matched to a gene: 7. Per the germline V gene, CDR1 is LGHNA and CDR2 is YNFKEQ. This CDR3 contains 16 residues. The DNA of the CDR3 is TGTGCCAGCACACCCCGACTAGCGGGGGGGCCAGATACGCAGTATTTT. It codes for CASTPRLAGGPDTQYF.

This chain uses TRBV5-1 with TRBJ2-1; maybe TRBD1 (6 bases). Germline V gene lookup returns CDR1 SGHRS and CDR2 YFSETQ. V was shortened by 8 bases and J by 1 base, with 10 bases between the two germline ends. The CDR3 consists of 13 residues. CDR3 region: CASRTDSYNEQFF. Written as DNA, the CDR3 is TGCGCCAGTCGGACAGATTCCTACAATGAGCAGTTCTTC.

The rearrangement joins TRBV9 to TRBJ2-5; weak D call: TRBD2 (6 bases). This CDR3 is built from 17 residues. V lost 0 bases and J 5 bases, leaving 20 bases between the germline ends. From germline, CDR1 is SGDLS and CDR2 YYNGEE. CDR3 residues: CASSVASTIRSGETQYF. The CDR3 bases are TGTGCCAGCAGCGTAGCTTCAACGATCAGGAGCGGGGAGACCCAGTACTTC.

The V and J genes are TRBV15 and TRBJ1-3; no clear D. With 2 bases removed from V and 4 bases from J, the gap between germline ends came to 6 bases. The CDR3 has 13 residues. Germline V gene lookup returns CDR1 LNHNV and CDR2 YYDKDF (reference sequence). The CDR3 region is CATSRSRGNTIYF. The CDR3 region has the DNA TGTGCCACCAGCAGATCGAGAGGAAACACCATATATTTT.

The rearrangement joins TRBV6-1 to TRBJ1-6, with D tentatively TRBD1 (5 bases). This CDR3 is 13 amino acids long. Germline assignment: CDR1 MNHNS and CDR2 SASEGT. V dropped 2 bases and J dropped 10 bases, with 9 bases sitting between them. The DNA of the CDR3 is TGTGCCAGCAGTGAACGGGGGGAGTCACCCCTCCACTTT. This encodes CASSERGESPLHF.

This chain's CDR3 is CASSLGLYNEQFF. The CDR3 bases are TGTGCCAGCAGTTTGGGCCTGTACAATGAGCAGTTCTTC. V gene TRBV28 combines with J gene TRBJ2-1; D gene ambiguous. The CDR3 totals 13 residues. The germline gives CDR1 MDHEN, CDR2 SYDVKM. The V gene lost 3 bases and the J gene lost 4 bases, with 7 bases spanning the gap.

The rearrangement links TRBV19 to TRBJ1-6; D unresolved. The V end lost 3 bases, the J end lost 2 bases, and 20 bases lay between the germline ends. Germline CDR1 LNHDA, CDR2 SQIVND (reference sequence). CDR3 size: 19 residues. The CDR3 DNA sequence: TGTGCCAGTAGTATGTCCGGGAGGTTCGGATTGCCCTATAATTCACCCCTCCACTTT. Residues: CASSMSGRFGLPYNSPLHF.

This chain uses TRBV13 with TRBJ2-1, with 9 bases that match TRBD2. The V and J ends lost 6 bases and 10 bases, in that order; junction bases with no gene match: 13. CDR1 is PRHDT and CDR2 is FYEKMQ in the germline V gene (reference sequence). The CDR3 length is 15 residues. CDR3 in DNA: TGTGCCAGCAGGCCGCGGGGGGGCGGGAGTAAAGAGCAGTTCTTC. Its translation is CASRPRGGGSKEQFF.

The chain links TRBV18 to TRBJ1-1; D gene ambiguous. CDR1 is KGHSH, CDR2 LQKENI, per germline. The CDR3 extends over 14 amino acids. V lost 5 bases, J lost 5 bases, and 15 bases lay in between. CDR3 region: CASSSFVVATEAFF. CDR3 bases: TGTGCCAGCTCATCCTTTGTTGTCGCAACTGAAGCTTTCTTT.

The V gene is TRBV5-6, the J gene TRBJ2-5; 7 positions agree with TRBD2. The length of the CDR3 is 13 residues. CDR1 is SGHDT, CDR2 YYEEEE, per germline. The V segment lost 3 bases and the J segment 4 bases; nucleotides outside the gene matches: 3. CDR3 nucleotides: TGTGCCAGCAGCTCGGCGGGGGTAGAGACCCAGTACTTC. As protein: CASSSAGVETQYF.

The CDR3 nucleotides are TGTGCCGTACAGGGGGGAGAAAAGTATGGCTACACCTTC. Translating gives CAVQGGEKYGYTF. This sequence joins TRBV10-3 and TRBJ1-2; 8 bases are shared with TRBD1. V dropped 11 bases and J dropped 5; count of bases not matched to a gene: 10. The CDR3 is 13 residues long. Germline CDR1 ENHRY, CDR2 SYGVKD.

This chain uses TRBV28 with TRBJ1-3; D gene unclear. The length of the CDR3 is 14 residues. Deletions cut 1 base from V and 0 bases from J, with 4 bases between. Germline CDR1 MDHEN, CDR2 SYDVKM. CDR3 amino acids: CASSLLVSGNTIYF. The CDR3 DNA reads TGTGCCAGCAGTTTATTAGTCTCTGGAAACACCATATATTTT.

This rearrangement joins TRBV19 to TRBJ2-7, with 9 bases identical to TRBD1. The CDR3 spans 15 residues. The J segment lost 3 bases and the V segment lost 5 bases, leaving 8 bases of the junction unmatched. Germline CDR1 reads LNHDA; CDR2 reads SQIVND (reference sequence). The CDR3 coding sequence is TGTGCCAGTAGTGTTGGGACAGGGAGCGGCTACGAGCAGTACTTC. Translated: CASSVGTGSGYEQYF.

The chain couples TRBV28 to TRBJ2-7; TRBD1 matches at 7 bases. V was clipped by 8 bases and J by 3 bases; unmatched bases: 4. Looked up from germline, CDR1 is MDHEN and CDR2 is SYDVKM. The CDR3 runs to 12 residues. CDR3 bases: TGTGCCAGCCGGGACAGTTACTACGAGCAGTACTTC. Translated, it gives CASRDSYYEQYF. The full variable domain, rest sourced from reference TRBV28 and TRBJ2-7, is DVKVTQSSRYLVKRTGEKVFLECVQDMDHENMFWYRQDPGLGLRLIYFSYDVKMKEKGDIPEGYSVSREKKERFSLILESASTNQTSMYLCASRDSYYEQYFGPGTRLTVT.

The chain is built from TRBV27 and TRBJ2-5; D may be TRBD2 (6 bases). The CDR3 runs 13 residues. CDR1 MNHEY and CDR2 SMNVEV come from the germline V gene (reference sequence). Trimming took off 3 bases at V and 4 bases at J, with 9 bases between the two ends. The CDR3 sequence: CASSLWRAETQYF. CDR3 coding DNA: TGTGCCAGCAGTTTGTGGAGGGCAGAGACCCAGTACTTC.